This note documents a single TCR beta chain sequence. No antigen is known for it. The same CDR3 can be traced to other DNA sequences in this sample. The sample originates from a study of shared clonotypes between healthy human individuals. Study conclusions and caveats: Sharing of clonotypes among donors was expected to vary with sequencing depth.

V gave up 5 bases and J gave up 2 bases, with 9 bases separating them. Germline V gives CDR1 LNHNV, CDR2 YYDKDF (reference sequence). The CDR3 loop spans 13 amino acids. Sequenced by immunoSEQ multiplex PCR; TCRdb stores in-frame clones only, minus some. The data show about 460,000 clones, with roughly 80% seen just once and around 12% held by the top ten. The sequence was collected from a woman between 40 and 55 years old in good health. Some clones in this sample may be carry-over from other donors' samples. Sample: PBMCs. The chain recombines TRBV15 with TRBJ1-1, with unresolved D. CDR3: CATSRQTNTEAFF. CDR3 DNA sequence: TGTGCCACCAGCCGACAAACAAACACTGAAGCTTTCTTT.